This TCR beta chain was observed in a study of control samples from healthy donors and cancer patients (dated by TCRdb to 2020 to 2022). Libraries were constructed by the immunoSEQ multiplex PCR assay. TCRdb's version of the immuneACCESS table is confined to in-frame rearrangements and falls short of the full clone set. An unresolved V gene accounts for under half of the shortfall where checked; the remainder is of unknown origin. Across this sample there are about 98,000 clones, with about 91% seen only once. The ten largest clones capture 2% to 2.5% of the sample. Taking its sample share into account, this clone is medium-sized (0.01 to 0.1%). This receptor's antigen is unknown. The input lacks base qualities; no much larger clone sits a single base away. The TCR was taken from a woman aged 18-30 years in good health. The sample was blood.

The CDR3 protein sequence reads: CASSSGGTDYGYTF. The sequence in DNA is TGTGCCAGCAGTTCCGGGGGGACCGACTATGGCTACACCTTC. The sequence joins TRBV6-5 to TRBJ1-2; TRBD1 is a possible D gene, resting on 5 matching bases. Sequences MNHEY (CDR1) and SVGAGI (CDR2) are obtained from the germline V gene. The CDR3 sequence holds 14 residues, the cysteine and phenylalanine included. Kept here is only the CDR3 DNA, which spans 42 bases and is read in frame from base 1. V is reduced by 4 bases and J by 3 bases, leaving a spacing of 12 bases between them.